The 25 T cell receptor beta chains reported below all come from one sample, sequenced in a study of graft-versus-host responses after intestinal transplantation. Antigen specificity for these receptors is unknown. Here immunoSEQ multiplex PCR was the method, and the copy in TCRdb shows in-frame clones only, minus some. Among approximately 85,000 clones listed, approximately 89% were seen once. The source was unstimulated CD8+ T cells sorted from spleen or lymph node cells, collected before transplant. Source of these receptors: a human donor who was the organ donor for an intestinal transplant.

The CDR3 reads CASSLFPGESYGYTF. The CDR3 DNA reads TGCGCCAGCAGCCTTTTCCCAGGGGAATCCTATGGCTACACCTTC. The rearrangement uses TRBV4-3 and TRBJ1-2; tentative D call: TRBD1 (6 bases). The CDR3 has 15 amino acids. Trimming took off 4 bases at V and 4 bases at J, with 16 bases between the two ends. Looked up from germline, CDR1 is LGHNA and CDR2 is YSLEER.

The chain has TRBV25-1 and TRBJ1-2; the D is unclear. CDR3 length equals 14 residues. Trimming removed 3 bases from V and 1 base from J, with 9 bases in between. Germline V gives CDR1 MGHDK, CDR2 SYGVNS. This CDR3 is CASSDSEYNYGYTF. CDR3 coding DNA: TGTGCCAGCAGTGATTCAGAATATAACTATGGCTACACCTTC.

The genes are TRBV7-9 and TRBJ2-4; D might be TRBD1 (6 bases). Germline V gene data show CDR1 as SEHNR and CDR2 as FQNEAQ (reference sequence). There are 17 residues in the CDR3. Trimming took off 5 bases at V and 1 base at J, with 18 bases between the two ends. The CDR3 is CASSQADRPRAKNIQYF. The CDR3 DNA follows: TGTGCCAGCAGCCAAGCCGACAGGCCTAGGGCCAAAAACATTCAGTACTTC.

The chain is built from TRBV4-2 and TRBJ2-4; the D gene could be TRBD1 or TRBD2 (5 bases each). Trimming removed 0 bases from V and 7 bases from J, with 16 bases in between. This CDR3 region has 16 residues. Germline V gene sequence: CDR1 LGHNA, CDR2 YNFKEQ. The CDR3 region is CASSQEWDPLANIQYF. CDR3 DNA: TGTGCCAGCAGCCAAGAGTGGGACCCCTTGGCCAACATTCAGTACTTC.

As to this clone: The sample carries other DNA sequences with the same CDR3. DNA of the CDR3: TGTGCCAGCAGCTTAGGTGTCGGGGGGGCCTACGAGCAGTACTTC. Translated, it gives CASSLGVGGAYEQYF. This rearrangement joins TRBV7-2 to TRBJ2-7; 8 bases map to TRBD2. V lost 1 base to trimming and J lost 2 bases; unmatched junction nucleotides: 4. This CDR3 is 15 amino acids long. The germline V gene has CDR1 SGHTA and CDR2 FQGNSA. Full variable domain (missing parts from reference TRBV7-2 and TRBJ2-7): GAGVSQSPSNKVTEKGKDVELRCDPISGHTALYWYRQSLGQGLEFLIYFQGNSAPDKSGLPSDRFSAERTGGSVSTLTIQRTQQEDSAVYLCASSLGVGGAYEQYFGPGTRLTVT.

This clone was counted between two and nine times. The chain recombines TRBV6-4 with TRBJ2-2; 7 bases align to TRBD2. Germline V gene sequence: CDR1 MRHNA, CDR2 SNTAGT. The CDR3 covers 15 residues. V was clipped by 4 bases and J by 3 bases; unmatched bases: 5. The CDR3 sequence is CASSGSGDYTGELFF. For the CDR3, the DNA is TGTGCCAGCAGTGGCAGCGGGGATTACACCGGGGAGCTGTTTTTT.

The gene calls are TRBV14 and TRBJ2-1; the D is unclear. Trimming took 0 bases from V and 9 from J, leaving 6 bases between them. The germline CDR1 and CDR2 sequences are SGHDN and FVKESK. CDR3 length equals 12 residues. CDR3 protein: CASSQDRGEQFF. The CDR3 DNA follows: TGTGCCAGCAGCCAAGATCGTGGTGAGCAGTTCTTC.

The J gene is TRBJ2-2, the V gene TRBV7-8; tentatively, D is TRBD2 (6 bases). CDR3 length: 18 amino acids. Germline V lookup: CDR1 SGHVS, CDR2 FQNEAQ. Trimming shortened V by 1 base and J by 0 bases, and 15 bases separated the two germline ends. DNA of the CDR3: TGTGCCAGCAGCTTAGAGGTGGCGGGAATGACGAACACCGGGGAGCTGTTTTTT. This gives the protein CASSLEVAGMTNTGELFF.

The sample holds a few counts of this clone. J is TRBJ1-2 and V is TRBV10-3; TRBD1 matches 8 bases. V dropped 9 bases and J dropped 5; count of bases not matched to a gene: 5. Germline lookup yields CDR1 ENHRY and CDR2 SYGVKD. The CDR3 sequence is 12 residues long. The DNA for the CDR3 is TGTGCCATGAGGGACAGGCCGTATGGCTACACCTTC. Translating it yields CAMRDRPYGYTF.

CDR3 sequence: CATRVEDDRSTEAFF. The DNA of the CDR3 is TGTGCCACTAGAGTCGAGGATGACCGTAGCACTGAAGCTTTCTTT. The chain is built from TRBV19 and TRBJ1-1; D ambiguous. CDR1 LNHDA and CDR2 SQIVND come from the germline V gene (reference sequence). CDR3 length equals 15 residues. With 10 bases removed from V and 4 bases from J, the gap between germline ends came to 22 bases.

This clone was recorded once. The CDR3 coding sequence is TGTGCCAGCAGCCCACTACACGGGACTCCTCACACCTACGAGCAGTACTTC. Amino acid sequence: CASSPLHGTPHTYEQYF. The V gene is TRBV7-9, the J gene TRBJ2-7; tentative D call: TRBD2 (6 bases). Trimming pared 5 bases from V and 2 bases from J, leaving 22 bases between. The CDR3 spans 17 residues. Germline CDR1 and CDR2: SEHNR and FQNEAQ (reference sequence).

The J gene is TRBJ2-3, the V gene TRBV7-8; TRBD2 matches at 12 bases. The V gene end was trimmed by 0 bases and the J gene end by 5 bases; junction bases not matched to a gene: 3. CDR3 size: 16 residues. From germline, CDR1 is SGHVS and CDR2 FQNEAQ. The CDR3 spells CASSLALAGGRDTQYF. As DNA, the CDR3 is TGTGCCAGCAGCTTAGCCCTAGCGGGAGGGAGAGATACGCAGTATTTT.

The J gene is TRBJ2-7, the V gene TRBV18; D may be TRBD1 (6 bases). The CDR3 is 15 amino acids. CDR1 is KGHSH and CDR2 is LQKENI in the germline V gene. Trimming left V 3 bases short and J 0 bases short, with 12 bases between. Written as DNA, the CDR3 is TGTGCCAGCTCACCCGACAGGTGGCTCTCCTACGAGCAGTACTTC. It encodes CASSPDRWLSYEQYF. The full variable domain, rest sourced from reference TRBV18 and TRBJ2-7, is NAGVMQNPRHLVRRRGQEARLRCSPMKGHSHVYWYRQLPEEGLKFMVYLQKENIIDESGMPKERFSAEFPKEGPSILRIQQVVRGDSAAYFCASSPDRWLSYEQYFGPGTRLTVT.

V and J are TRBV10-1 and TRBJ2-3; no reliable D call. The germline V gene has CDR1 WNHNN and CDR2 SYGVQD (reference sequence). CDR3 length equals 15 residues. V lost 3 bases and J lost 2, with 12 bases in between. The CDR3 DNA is TGCGCCAGCAGTGATGCCGGGTACCTCACAGATACGCAGTATTTT. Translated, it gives CASSDAGYLTDTQYF.

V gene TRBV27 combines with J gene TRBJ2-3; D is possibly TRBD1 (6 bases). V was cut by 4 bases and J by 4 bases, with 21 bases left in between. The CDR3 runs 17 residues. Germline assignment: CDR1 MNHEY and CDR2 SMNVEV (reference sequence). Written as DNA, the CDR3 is TGTGCCAGCAGTTCGCAGGTAGGGGGTGGAAGCTCAGATACGCAGTATTTT. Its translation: CASSSQVGGGSSDTQYF.

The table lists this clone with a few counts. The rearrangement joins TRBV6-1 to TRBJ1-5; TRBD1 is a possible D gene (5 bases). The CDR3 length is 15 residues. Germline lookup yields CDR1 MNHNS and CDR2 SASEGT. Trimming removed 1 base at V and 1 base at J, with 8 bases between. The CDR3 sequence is CASSEDEGSNQPQHF. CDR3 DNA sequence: TGTGCCAGCAGTGAAGACGAGGGGAGCAATCAGCCCCAGCATTTT.

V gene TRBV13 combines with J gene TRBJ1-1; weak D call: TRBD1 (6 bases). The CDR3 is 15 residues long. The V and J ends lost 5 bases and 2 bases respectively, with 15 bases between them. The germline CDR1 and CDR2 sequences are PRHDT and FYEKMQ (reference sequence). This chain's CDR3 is CASSPRGGHNTEAFF. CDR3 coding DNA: TGTGCCAGCAGCCCGAGGGGGGGACATAACACTGAAGCTTTCTTT.

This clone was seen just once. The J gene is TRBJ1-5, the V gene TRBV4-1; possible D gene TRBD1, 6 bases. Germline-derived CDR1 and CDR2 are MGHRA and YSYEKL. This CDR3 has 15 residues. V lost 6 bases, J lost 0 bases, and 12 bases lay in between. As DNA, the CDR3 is TGCGCCAGCAGTCCCGGGACAAGTAGCAATCAGCCCCAGCATTTT. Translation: CASSPGTSSNQPQHF.

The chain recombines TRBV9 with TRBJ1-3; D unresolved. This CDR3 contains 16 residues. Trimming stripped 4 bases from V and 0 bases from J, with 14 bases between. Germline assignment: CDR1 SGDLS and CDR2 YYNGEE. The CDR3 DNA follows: TGTGCCAGCAGCTCTTCTTCCCGAAGCTCTGGAAACACCATATATTTT. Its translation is CASSSSSRSSGNTIYF.

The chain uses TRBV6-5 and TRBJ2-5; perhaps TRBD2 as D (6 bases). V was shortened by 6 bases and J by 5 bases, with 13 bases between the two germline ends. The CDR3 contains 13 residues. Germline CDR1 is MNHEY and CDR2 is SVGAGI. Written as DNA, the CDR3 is TGTGCCAGCAGCCTCGTCGGAGGGGAGACCCAGTACTTC. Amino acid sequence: CASSLVGGETQYF.

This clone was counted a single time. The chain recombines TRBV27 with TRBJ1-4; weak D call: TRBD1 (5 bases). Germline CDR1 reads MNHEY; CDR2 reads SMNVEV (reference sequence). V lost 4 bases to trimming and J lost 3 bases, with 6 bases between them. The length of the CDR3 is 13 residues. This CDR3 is CASSWGANEKLFF. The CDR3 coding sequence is TGTGCCAGCAGTTGGGGGGCTAATGAAAAACTGTTTTTT.

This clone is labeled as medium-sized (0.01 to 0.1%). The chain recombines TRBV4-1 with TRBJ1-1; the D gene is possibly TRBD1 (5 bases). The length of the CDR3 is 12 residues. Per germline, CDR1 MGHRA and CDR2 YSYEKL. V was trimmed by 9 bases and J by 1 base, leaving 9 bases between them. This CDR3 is CASSTGNTEAFF. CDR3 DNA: TGCGCCAGTTCTACAGGGAACACTGAAGCTTTCTTT.

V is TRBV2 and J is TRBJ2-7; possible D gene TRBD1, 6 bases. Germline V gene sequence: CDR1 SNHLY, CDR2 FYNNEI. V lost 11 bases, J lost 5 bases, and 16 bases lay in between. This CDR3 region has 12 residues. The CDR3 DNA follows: TGTGCCCATAGTCAGGGGAACCACGAGCAGTACTTC. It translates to CAHSQGNHEQYF.

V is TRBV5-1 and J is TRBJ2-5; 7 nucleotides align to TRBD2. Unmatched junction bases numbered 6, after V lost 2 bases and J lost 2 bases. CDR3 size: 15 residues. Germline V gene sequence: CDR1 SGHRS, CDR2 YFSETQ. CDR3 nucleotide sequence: TGCGCCAGCAGCTTATATCCCGGGGGGCAAGAGACCCAGTACTTC. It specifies CASSLYPGGQETQYF.

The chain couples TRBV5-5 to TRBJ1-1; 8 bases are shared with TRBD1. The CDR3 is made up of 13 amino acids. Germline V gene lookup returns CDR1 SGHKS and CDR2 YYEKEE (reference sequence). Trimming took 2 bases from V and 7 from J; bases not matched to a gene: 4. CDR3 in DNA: TGTGCCAGCAGCTTTGGTGGGACAGGTGAAGCTTTCTTT. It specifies CASSFGGTGEAFF.